This TCR beta chain appears in the sequencing data of a study of radiotherapy plus CTLA-4 blockade in lung cancer. Study background: Objective responses were documented in about 20% of patients, with disease control in about 31%.

A word on this clone: Its antigen is not known.

Germline V CDR1 and CDR2: SQVTM, ANQGSEA. The CDR3 is 14 residues long. V dropped 7 bases and J dropped 0; count of bases not matched to a gene: 6. Study-wide results and caveats: Interferon-beta and early blood T cell clone dynamics reportedly predicted response best. Some TCR clones had been derived from tumors. These clones expanded in peripheral blood after radiotherapy plus ipilimumab.

The data were produced by immunoSEQ multiplex PCR, yet TCRdb's version contains in-frame clones alone and is incomplete. The table lists 40,000 to 55,000 clones, approximately 86% of them singletons. This chain connects TRBV29-1 to TRBJ2-3, with TRBD1 identical over 8 bases. The specimen was peripheral blood, collected from a patient treated with radiotherapy plus ipilimumab. This TCR was recovered from a human donor with non-small cell lung cancer that progressed on radiotherapy plus ipilimumab. Some clones in this sample may be carry-over from other donors' samples. This CDR3 is CSALGQASTDTQYF. In DNA form, the CDR3 reads TGCAGCGCACTGGGACAGGCTAGCACAGATACGCAGTATTTT.